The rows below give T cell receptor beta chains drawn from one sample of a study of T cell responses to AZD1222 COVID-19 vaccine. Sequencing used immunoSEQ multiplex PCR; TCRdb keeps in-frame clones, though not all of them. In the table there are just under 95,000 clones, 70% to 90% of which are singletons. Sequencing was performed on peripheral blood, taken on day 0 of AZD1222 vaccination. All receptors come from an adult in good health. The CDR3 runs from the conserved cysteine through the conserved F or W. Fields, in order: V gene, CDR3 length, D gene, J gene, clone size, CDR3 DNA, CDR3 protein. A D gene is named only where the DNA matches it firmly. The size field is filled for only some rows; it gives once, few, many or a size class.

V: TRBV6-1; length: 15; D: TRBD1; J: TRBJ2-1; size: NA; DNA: TGTGCCAGCAGTGAGACAGGGGCCGCCTACAATGAGCAGTTCTTC; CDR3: CASSETGAAYNEQFF
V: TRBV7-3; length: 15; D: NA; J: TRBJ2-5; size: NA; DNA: TGTGCCAGCAGCTTAATTCCGGGGGCGGGAGAGACCCAGTACTTC; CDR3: CASSLIPGAGETQYF
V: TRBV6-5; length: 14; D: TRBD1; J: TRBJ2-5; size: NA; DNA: TGTGCCACCAGGACAGGGGGATTCCAAGAGACCCAGTACTTC; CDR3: CATRTGGFQETQYF
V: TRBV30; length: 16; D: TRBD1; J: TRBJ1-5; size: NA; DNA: TGTGCCTGGAGTTCAAAACGGACAGGGTTCAATCAGCCCCAGCATTTT; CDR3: CAWSSKRTGFNQPQHF
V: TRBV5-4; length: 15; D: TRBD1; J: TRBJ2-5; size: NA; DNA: TGTGCCAGCAGCTTGGACAGGGGCGGATTGGAGACCCAGTACTTC; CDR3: CASSLDRGGLETQYF
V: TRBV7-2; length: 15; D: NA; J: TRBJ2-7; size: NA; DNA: TGTGCCAGCAGCTTAACCCGGGTCCACTCCTACGAGCAGTACTTC; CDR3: CASSLTRVHSYEQYF
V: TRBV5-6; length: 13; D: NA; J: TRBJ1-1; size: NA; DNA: TGTGCCAGCAGCCCTAACGATTTTTTAACGGCTTTCTTT; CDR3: CASSPNDFLTAFF
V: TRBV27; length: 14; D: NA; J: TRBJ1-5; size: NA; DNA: TGTGCCAGCAGTTCCTACAGGAGCAATCAGCCCCAGCATTTT; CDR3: CASSSYRSNQPQHF
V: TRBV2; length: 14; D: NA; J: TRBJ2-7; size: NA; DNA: TGTGCCAGCAGCCTGGGAACTGCGGGGAACGAGCAGTACTTC; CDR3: CASSLGTAGNEQYF
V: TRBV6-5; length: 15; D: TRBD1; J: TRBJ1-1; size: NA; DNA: TGTGCCAGCAGTTACGGGACAGCGATGAACACTGAAGCTTTCTTT; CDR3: CASSYGTAMNTEAFF
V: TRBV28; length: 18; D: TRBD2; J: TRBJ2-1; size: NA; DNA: TGTGCCAGCACCCGGGGACTAGCTTATGGGGGTCGTTTCGATGAGCAGTTCTTC; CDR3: CASTRGLAYGGRFDEQFF
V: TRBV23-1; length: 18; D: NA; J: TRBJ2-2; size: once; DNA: TGCGCCAGCAGTCAAGATGGGCGGCGTAACGGTAGGACCGGGGAGCTGTTTTTT; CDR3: CASSQDGRRNGRTGELFF
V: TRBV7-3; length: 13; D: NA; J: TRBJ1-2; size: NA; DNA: TGTGCCAGCAGCTTGGCGGGGGCGCGAGGCTACACCTTC; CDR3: CASSLAGARGYTF
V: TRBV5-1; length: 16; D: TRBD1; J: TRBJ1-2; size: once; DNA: TGCGCCAGCAGCTTGGCCGGACAGGGTGTTAACTATGGCTACACCTTC; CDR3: CASSLAGQGVNYGYTF
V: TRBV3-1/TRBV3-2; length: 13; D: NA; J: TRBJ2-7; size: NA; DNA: TGTGCCAGCAGCCCATCGGGACTCCACGAGCAGTACTTC; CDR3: CASSPSGLHEQYF
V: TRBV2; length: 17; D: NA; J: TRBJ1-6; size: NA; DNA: TGTGCCAGCATTCAACGGACAGCGAGCTCCTATAATTCACCCCTCCACTTT; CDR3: CASIQRTASSYNSPLHF
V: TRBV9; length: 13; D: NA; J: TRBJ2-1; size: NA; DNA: TGTGCCAGCAGCGTAGTTATTGACAATGAGCAGTTCTTC; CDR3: CASSVVIDNEQFF
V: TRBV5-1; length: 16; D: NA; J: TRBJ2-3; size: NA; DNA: TGCGCCAGCAGCTTGGGAGGCGGGACCACCACAGATACGCAGTATTTT; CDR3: CASSLGGGTTTDTQYF
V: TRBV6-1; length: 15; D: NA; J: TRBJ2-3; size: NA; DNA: TGTGCCAGCAGTGATGCGGCTCCGCGCACAGATACGCAGTATTTT; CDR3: CASSDAAPRTDTQYF
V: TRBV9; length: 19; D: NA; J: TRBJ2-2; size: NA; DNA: TGTGCCAGCAGCGTAGAATCATATGGTCGGGGGGCGAGCACCGGGGAGCTGTTTTTT; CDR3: CASSVESYGRGASTGELFF
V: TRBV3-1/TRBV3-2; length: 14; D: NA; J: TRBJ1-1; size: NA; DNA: TGTGCCAGCAGCCAGAGACAGACGAACACTGAAGCTTTCTTT; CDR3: CASSQRQTNTEAFF
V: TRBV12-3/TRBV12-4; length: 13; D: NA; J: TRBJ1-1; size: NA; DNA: TGTGCCAGCAGTTTTAAAGTGAACACTGAAGCTTTCTTT; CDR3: CASSFKVNTEAFF
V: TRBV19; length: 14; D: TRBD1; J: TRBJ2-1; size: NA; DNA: TGTGCCAGTAGTCCTCAGAGACAGGGGAATGAGCAGTTCTTC; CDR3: CASSPQRQGNEQFF
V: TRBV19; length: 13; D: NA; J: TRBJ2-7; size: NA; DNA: TGTGCCAGTAGTATAGATCTATGGGTCGAGCAGTACTTC; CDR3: CASSIDLWVEQYF
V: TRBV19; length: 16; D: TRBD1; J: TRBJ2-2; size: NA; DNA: TGTGCCAGTACCGAACACGGGACAGGGAACACCGGGGAGCTGTTTTTT; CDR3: CASTEHGTGNTGELFF
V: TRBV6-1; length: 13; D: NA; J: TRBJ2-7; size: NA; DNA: TGTGCCAGCAGTGACCAGGGACCCTACGAGCAGTACTTC; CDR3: CASSDQGPYEQYF
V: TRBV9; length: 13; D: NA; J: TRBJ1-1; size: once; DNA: TGTGCCAGCAGCTGGGATGGCGGCACTGAAGCTTTCTTT; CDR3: CASSWDGGTEAFF
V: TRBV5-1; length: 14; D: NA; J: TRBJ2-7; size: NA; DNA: TGCGCCAGCAGCTTGGAGGTTAACTCCTACGAGCAGTACTTC; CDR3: CASSLEVNSYEQYF
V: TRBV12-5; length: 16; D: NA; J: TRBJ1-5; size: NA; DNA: TGTGCTAGTGGTTCTTCGTCGTGGGGGTGGAGGCAGCCCCAGCATTTT; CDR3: CASGSSSWGWRQPQHF
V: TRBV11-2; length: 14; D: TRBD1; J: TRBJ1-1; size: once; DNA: TGTGCCAGCAGCACCCGGACAGGGAGCACTGAAGCTTTCTTT; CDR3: CASSTRTGSTEAFF
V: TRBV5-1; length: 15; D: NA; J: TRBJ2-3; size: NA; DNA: TGCGCCAGCAGCTCCGGGGACCGGGGGCCAGATACGCAGTATTTT; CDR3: CASSSGDRGPDTQYF
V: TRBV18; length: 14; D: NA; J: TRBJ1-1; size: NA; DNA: TGTGCCAGCTCACCGGGGGATACGAACACTGAAGCTTTCTTT; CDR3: CASSPGDTNTEAFF
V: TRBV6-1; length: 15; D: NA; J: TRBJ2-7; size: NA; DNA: TGTGCCAGCAGTGAAGGGGCGGGACGGATCTACGAGCAGTACTTC; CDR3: CASSEGAGRIYEQYF
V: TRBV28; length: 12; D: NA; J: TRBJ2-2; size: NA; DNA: TGTGCCAGCACCTTTACAGGCGGGGAGCTGTTTTTT; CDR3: CASTFTGGELFF
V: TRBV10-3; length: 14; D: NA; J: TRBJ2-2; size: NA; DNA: TGTGCCATCAGTGGACGGCTTTCAGGCGGGGAGCTGTTTTTT; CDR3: CAISGRLSGGELFF
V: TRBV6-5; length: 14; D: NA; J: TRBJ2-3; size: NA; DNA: TGTGCCAGCAGCTCGGGACCTTCCACAGATACGCAGTATTTT; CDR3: CASSSGPSTDTQYF
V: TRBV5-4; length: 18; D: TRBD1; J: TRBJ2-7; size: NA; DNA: TGTGCCAGCAGTTTGGGGGACAGGGGGCCCCAAGGGATGGGGGAGCAGTACTTC; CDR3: CASSLGDRGPQGMGEQYF
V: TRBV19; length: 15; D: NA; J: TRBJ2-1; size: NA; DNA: TGTGCCAGTAGTATAGAAGCGGGCCCCCGCGATGAGCAGTTCTTC; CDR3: CASSIEAGPRDEQFF
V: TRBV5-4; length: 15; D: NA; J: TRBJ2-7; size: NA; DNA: TGTGCCAGCAGCTTGGGATGGAACAGGGGGGGCGAGCAGTACTTC; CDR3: CASSLGWNRGGEQYF
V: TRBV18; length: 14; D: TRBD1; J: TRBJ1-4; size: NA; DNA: TGTGCCAGCTCAGGGGGACAGTCTAATGAAAAACTGTTTTTT; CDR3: CASSGGQSNEKLFF
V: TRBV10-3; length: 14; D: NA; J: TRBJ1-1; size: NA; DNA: TGTGCCATCAGTGACCAGGGGACGAACACTGAAGCTTTCTTT; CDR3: CAISDQGTNTEAFF
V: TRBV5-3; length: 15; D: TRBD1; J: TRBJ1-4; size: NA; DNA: TGTGCCAGAAGCTTGGTGGGACAGGGGTACGAAAAACTGTTTTTT; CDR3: CARSLVGQGYEKLFF
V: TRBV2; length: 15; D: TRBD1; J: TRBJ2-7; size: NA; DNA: TGTGCCAGCAGTGAGGGACAGGCCAAGGACTACGAGCAGTACTTC; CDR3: CASSEGQAKDYEQYF
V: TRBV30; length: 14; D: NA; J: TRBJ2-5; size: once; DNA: TGTGCCTGGAGTCCTACGAGGACAGCGTCGGCCCAGTACTTC; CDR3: CAWSPTRTASAQYF
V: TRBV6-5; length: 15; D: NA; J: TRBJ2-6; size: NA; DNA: TGTGCCAGCAGCCTTGCCCATTCTGGGGCCAACGTCCTGACTTTC; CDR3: CASSLAHSGANVLTF
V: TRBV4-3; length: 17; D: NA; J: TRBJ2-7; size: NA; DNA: TGCGCCAGCAGCCAAGATCTTCGACAAGCGATCCCCTACGAGCAGTACTTC; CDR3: CASSQDLRQAIPYEQYF
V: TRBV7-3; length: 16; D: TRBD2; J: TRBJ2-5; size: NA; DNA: TGTGCCAGCAGCTTAATGCCGCGGGGGGGCTTAGAGACCCAGTACTTC; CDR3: CASSLMPRGGLETQYF
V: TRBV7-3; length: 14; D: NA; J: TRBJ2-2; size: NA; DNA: TGTGCCAGCAGCTCGCGGACCCACACCGGGGAGCTGTTTTTT; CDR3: CASSSRTHTGELFF
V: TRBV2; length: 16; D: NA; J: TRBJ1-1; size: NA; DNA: TGTGCCAGCAGTGTGGGACTCGGATCCGGAAACACTGAAGCTTTCTTT; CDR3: CASSVGLGSGNTEAFF